A single sample gave rise to the 31 T cell receptor beta chains below, sequenced in a study of cytomegalovirus exposure and HLA in healthy donors. PCR amplification relied on 60 Vbeta primers (plus 13 Jbeta primers). The repertoire was sequenced with immunoSEQ multiplex PCR; TCRdb's copy has only in-frame clones and lacks some. The table lists 85,000 to 110,000 clones, 60% to 80% of them singletons, with roughly 3.9% in the top ten. The sequenced material came from PBMCs. Receptors were obtained from a man aged 45-65 years in good health and CMV-seropositive.

The chain carries TRBV28 and TRBJ2-2, with D uncertain. The germline V gene encodes CDR1 MDHEN and CDR2 SYDVKM. There are 15 residues in the CDR3. Trimming removed 3 bases from V and 1 base from J, with 9 bases in between. In nucleotides, the CDR3 is TGTGCCAGCAGTTTCGCAAACAAGAACACCGGGGAGCTGTTTTTT. Its translation is CASSFANKNTGELFF.

This clone appeared a few times. The chain recombines TRBV7-3 with TRBJ2-7; a weak D match, TRBD1 (5 bases). Germline V gene data show CDR1 as SGHTA and CDR2 as FQGTGA. The CDR3 totals 16 residues. Trimming cost V 5 bases and J 0 bases, with 17 bases left between them. The chain's CDR3 is CASSPGGRAASYEQYF. The CDR3, as DNA: TGTGCCAGCAGCCCCGGCGGCAGGGCTGCCTCCTACGAGCAGTACTTC.

A single count supports this clone. J is TRBJ2-2 and V is TRBV27; 9 nucleotides agree with TRBD1. This CDR3 region has 16 residues. V shed 5 bases, J shed 4 bases, and the junction held 8 bases outside the gene matches. CDR1 MNHEY and CDR2 SMNVEV come from the germline V gene (reference sequence). The CDR3 is CASSVQGAVVTGELFF. The CDR3 DNA sequence: TGTGCCAGCAGTGTACAGGGGGCCGTAGTCACCGGGGAGCTGTTTTTT.

V and J are TRBV6-5 and TRBJ1-1; 8 nucleotides align to TRBD1. V lost 8 bases, J lost 1 base, and 9 bases stayed unmatched. This CDR3 has 15 amino acids. From germline, CDR1 is MNHEY and CDR2 SVGAGI. The CDR3 DNA is TGTGCCAGCCGTCCGACAGGGGCCAGGAACACTGAAGCTTTCTTT. It is translated as CASRPTGARNTEAFF.

The V call is TRBV19, the J call TRBJ2-2, with a weak D call TRBD1 (5 bases). Between the trimmed V and J ends, which lost 4 bases and 3 bases, there was a span of 9 bases. In germline, CDR1 is LNHDA, CDR2 SQIVND (reference sequence). The length of the CDR3 is 14 residues. The CDR3 is CASSRGGDTGELFF. The CDR3, as DNA: TGTGCCAGTAGTAGGGGCGGTGACACCGGGGAGCTGTTTTTT.

The chain uses TRBV29-1 and TRBJ2-1; TRBD2 matches at 8 bases. CDR3 length: 12 amino acids. Per germline, CDR1 SQVTM and CDR2 ANQGSEA. V lost 6 bases, J lost 13 bases, and 11 bases stayed unmatched. The CDR3 DNA sequence: TGCAGCGTCCAAATTACGGGACTAGATCAGTTCTTC. Its protein is CSVQITGLDQFF.

The chain joins TRBV18 to TRBJ1-2; D is unresolved. The germline CDR1 and CDR2 sequences are KGHSH and LQKENI. The CDR3 consists of 12 residues. V was cut by 4 bases and J by 13 bases, with 16 bases left in between. CDR3 bases: TGTGCCAGCTCACGCTCAGATGATACGGGCACCTTC. Translated, it gives CASSRSDDTGTF.

The count of this clone is one. This chain links TRBV7-2 with TRBJ2-7; D is possibly TRBD1 (7 bases). V was shortened by 5 bases and J by 5 bases, with 16 bases between the two germline ends. This CDR3 region has 14 residues. From germline, CDR1 is SGHTA and CDR2 FQGNSA. CDR3 in DNA: TGTGCCAGCAGCCCCGCCGACAGGGAGGACGAGCAGTACTTC. As protein: CASSPADREDEQYF.

The chain couples TRBV2 to TRBJ2-1, with D possibly matching TRBD1 (5 bases). This CDR3 spans 13 amino acids. CDR1 is SNHLY and CDR2 is FYNNEI in the germline V gene. The V end was cut by 8 bases, the J end by 4 bases, with 12 bases between. The CDR3 DNA reads as TGTGCCAGCCGAGACAGCCTTTACAATGAGCAGTTCTTC. Translated: CASRDSLYNEQFF.

This clone was seen once. The V call is TRBV7-6, the J call TRBJ2-2; 11 bases agree with TRBD2. This CDR3 is 16 amino acids long. Germline V gives CDR1 SGHVS, CDR2 FNYEAQ. The V segment lost 1 base and the J segment 4 bases; nucleotides outside the gene matches: 2. CDR3 in DNA: TGTGCCAGCAGCTTAGGACTAGCGGGATCCACCGGGGAGCTGTTTTTT. This codes for CASSLGLAGSTGELFF.

The chain uses TRBV7-9 and TRBJ2-5; 9 nucleotides line up with TRBD1. With V trimmed by 4 bases and J by 4 bases, 4 bases remained unmatched. The CDR3 extends over 14 amino acids. The germline gives CDR1 SEHNR, CDR2 FQNEAQ (reference sequence). The CDR3 protein is CASSYGTGPETQYF. DNA of the CDR3: TGTGCCAGCAGCTACGGGACAGGGCCAGAGACCCAGTACTTC.

V is TRBV6-7 and J is TRBJ2-7, with a possible D match to TRBD2 (5 bases). TRBV6-7 counts as an open reading frame of uncertain function. CDR3 length: 13 residues. V lost 6 bases and J lost 6, with 15 bases in between. The CDR3 region is CASSRGWKVEQYF. The CDR3 nucleotides are TGTGCCAGCAGCCGCGGGTGGAAAGTCGAGCAGTACTTC.

V usage is TRBV19 and J usage is TRBJ2-5, with 9 bases matching TRBD1. The germline V gene has CDR1 LNHDA and CDR2 SQIVND (reference sequence). Trimming cost V 7 bases and J 5 bases; bases outside gene matches: 8. CDR3 length equals 14 residues. The CDR3 here is CASNRGLRVETQYF. CDR3 DNA: TGTGCCAGTAACAGGGGGCTAAGGGTTGAGACCCAGTACTTC. The full variable domain, in which reference TRBV19 and TRBJ2-5 provide the parts outside the CDR3, is DGGITQSPKYLFRKEGQNVTLSCEQNLNHDAMYWYRQDPGQGLRLIYYSQIVNDFQKGDIAEGYSVSREKKESFPLTVTSAQKNPTAFYLCASNRGLRVETQYFGPGTRLLVL.

DNA for the CDR3: TGTGCCAGCTCTACCGGGACTAGCGGGTCCTACGAGCAGTACTTC. Its translation: CASSTGTSGSYEQYF. The chain is built from TRBV6-1 and TRBJ2-7; 12 bases agree with TRBD2. The CDR3 is 15 residues long. CDR1 is MNHNS, CDR2 SASEGT, per germline. The V gene end was trimmed by 8 bases and the J gene end by 1 base; junction bases not matched to a gene: 6.

The J gene is TRBJ2-5, the V gene TRBV11-2; possibly TRBD2 for D (5 bases). The germline gives CDR1 SGHAT, CDR2 FQNNGV. Trimming took off 4 bases at V and 4 bases at J, with 10 bases between the two ends. This CDR3 spans 13 amino acids. CDR3 bases: TGTGCCAGCAGCTCGGCGGGTCTAGAGACCCAGTACTTC. Protein: CASSSAGLETQYF.

V gene TRBV28 combines with J gene TRBJ1-3; D is unresolved. The V and J ends lost 6 bases and 1 base respectively, with 10 bases between them. This CDR3 has 14 residues. The V gene's germline CDR1 is MDHEN and CDR2 SYDVKM. Here the CDR3 DNA reads TGTGCCAGCAGGCGACACGGATCTGGAAACACCATATATTTT. The encoded protein is CASRRHGSGNTIYF.

This clone has only a few counts. The chain joins TRBV9 to TRBJ2-7; 11 positions match TRBD1. Germline V gives CDR1 SGDLS, CDR2 YYNGEE. The J segment lost 6 bases and the V segment lost 0 bases, leaving 8 bases of the junction unmatched. The CDR3 has 16 residues. CDR3 sequence (DNA): TGTGCCAGCAGCGTAGCTCCAGGACAGGGGGCCGGCGAGCAGTACTTC. Protein: CASSVAPGQGAGEQYF.

The chain couples TRBV6-5 to TRBJ2-5, with D tentatively TRBD1 (5 bases). In germline, CDR1 is MNHEY, CDR2 SVGAGI. V lost 5 bases, J lost 2 bases, and 15 bases lay in between. The length of the CDR3 is 15 residues. The CDR3 loop is CASSPRQTSQETQYF. The CDR3 DNA reads TGTGCCAGCAGTCCGAGACAGACCTCACAAGAGACCCAGTACTTC.

The chain couples TRBV10-1 to TRBJ2-7, with 8 bases lining up with TRBD2. J was trimmed by 1 base and V by 3 bases; bases with no gene match: 2. The CDR3 contains 14 residues. Germline loops: CDR1 WNHNN, CDR2 SYGVQD (reference sequence). The CDR3 is CASSDVAGSYEQYF. CDR3 sequence (DNA): TGCGCCAGCAGTGATGTAGCGGGGTCCTACGAGCAGTACTTC.

The rearrangement links TRBV5-4 to TRBJ2-7; 8 nucleotides align to TRBD2. With V trimmed by 5 bases and J by 3 bases, 13 bases remained unmatched. CDR1 is SGHNT and CDR2 is YYREEE in the germline V gene (reference sequence). CDR3 length: 16 amino acids. The CDR3 loop reads CASRVGGRGTSYEQYF. The CDR3 bases are TGTGCCAGCAGGGTGGGGGGCCGGGGGACTAGCTACGAGCAGTACTTC.

The chain joins TRBV7-9 to TRBJ2-7; TRBD2 aligns across 14 bases. The junction had 2 bases not matched to a gene; V was cut back by 10 bases and J by 3 bases. The CDR3 has 13 residues. Germline V gene sequence: CDR1 SEHNR, CDR2 FQNEAQ (reference sequence). CDR3 in DNA: TGTGCCACCGGGACTAGCGGGAGCTACGAGCAGTACTTC. Translated: CATGTSGSYEQYF.

The CDR3 spells CASSLGWQGSEKLFF. The DNA for the CDR3 is TGTGCCAGCAGCTTAGGGTGGCAGGGAAGTGAAAAACTGTTTTTT. The chain carries TRBV7-9 and TRBJ1-4; D might be TRBD1 (5 bases). V shed 1 base and J shed 7 bases, with 13 bases lying between them. CDR3 length: 15 residues. Germline V gene sequence: CDR1 SEHNR, CDR2 FQNEAQ (reference sequence). Full variable domain (rest looked up from reference TRBV7-9 and TRBJ1-4): DTGVSQNPRHKITKRGQNVTFRCDPISEHNRLYWYRQTLGQGPEFLTYFQNEAQLEKSRLLSDRFSAERPKGSFSTLEIQRTEQGDSAMYLCASSLGWQGSEKLFFGSGTQLSVL.

CDR3 nucleotide sequence: TGTGCCAGCAGCGTAGCGAGCACCGGGGAGCTGTTTTTT. Protein product: CASSVASTGELFF. The chain links TRBV9 to TRBJ2-2; no reliable D call. CDR3 length: 13 residues. The V gene lost 0 bases and the J gene lost 4 bases, with 4 bases spanning the gap. CDR1 and CDR2 from the germline V gene are SGDLS and YYNGEE.

In this sample, this clone turned up a few times. Other DNA sequences of this sample code for an identical CDR3. The V and J genes are TRBV7-9 and TRBJ2-1; D may be TRBD1 (5 bases). The CDR3 totals 17 residues. The germline V and J ends were trimmed by 5 bases and 0 bases, with 17 bases remaining between them. From germline, CDR1 is SEHNR and CDR2 FQNEAQ (reference sequence). The CDR3 is CASSLRQGSSSYNEQFF. The CDR3 DNA reads as TGTGCCAGCAGCCTCAGGCAGGGCTCGAGCTCCTACAATGAGCAGTTCTTC.

The J gene is TRBJ1-2, the V gene TRBV5-1, with 7 bases lining up with TRBD1. Germline CDR1 and CDR2: SGHRS and YFSETQ. V shed 4 bases, J shed 3 bases, and the junction held 9 bases outside the gene matches. This CDR3 is built from 15 residues. CDR3 sequence reads: CASSPQGGIDYGYTF. Here the CDR3 DNA reads TGCGCCAGCAGCCCTCAGGGGGGAATCGACTATGGCTACACCTTC.

This clone has a handful of counts. The chain has TRBV11-1 and TRBJ2-7; 14 nucleotides agree with TRBD2. The length of the CDR3 is 18 residues. Losses at the gene ends were 3 bases for V and 7 bases for J; bases not matched to a gene: 14. Per germline, CDR1 SGHAT and CDR2 FQDESV (reference sequence). Here the CDR3 DNA reads TGTGCCAGCAGCTTTCCGGGACTAGCGGGAGAGACCTCAGGAGAGCAGTACTTC. As protein: CASSFPGLAGETSGEQYF.

CDR3 nucleotides: TGTGCCAGCAGCTTAGTTCAGGGCTCCACCGGGGAGCTGTTTTTT. Translating gives CASSLVQGSTGELFF. The rearrangement uses TRBV7-2 and TRBJ2-2, with D tentatively TRBD1 (5 bases). Germline CDR1 reads SGHTA; CDR2 reads FQGNSA. The CDR3 is 15 residues long. V gave up 1 base and J gave up 4 bases, with 10 bases separating them.

The genes are TRBV19 and TRBJ2-3, with 8 bases matching TRBD1. The CDR3 consists of 15 residues. The V and J ends lost 3 bases and 0 bases, in that order; junction bases with no gene match: 2. In germline, CDR1 is LNHDA, CDR2 SQIVND (reference sequence). CDR3 residues: CASSMDRASTDTQYF. The CDR3 region has the DNA TGTGCCAGTAGTATGGACAGGGCGAGCACAGATACGCAGTATTTT.

V and J are TRBV7-6 and TRBJ2-3; no reliable D call. The germline gives CDR1 SGHVS, CDR2 FNYEAQ. The CDR3 consists of 15 residues. V was pared by 6 bases and J by 3 bases, with 16 bases between. The CDR3 protein is CASRRNLNPTDTQYF. The CDR3 DNA sequence: TGTGCCAGCAGGCGAAATCTTAACCCTACAGATACGCAGTATTTT.

In DNA form, the CDR3 reads TGTGCCAGCAGCTCCTCGGACCGGGATGTGGAAATCAATGAGCAGTTCTTC. Protein: CASSSSDRDVEINEQFF. The chain couples TRBV11-3 to TRBJ2-1; D perhaps matches TRBD2 (5 bases). Trimming stripped 4 bases from V and 6 bases from J, with 22 bases between. Germline-derived CDR1 and CDR2 are SGHNT and YENEEA. The CDR3 has 17 amino acids.

This chain links TRBV4-1 with TRBJ1-6; 7 bases align to TRBD1. The V gene's germline CDR1 is MGHRA and CDR2 YSYEKL. There are 15 residues in the CDR3. Losses at the gene ends were 4 bases for V and 7 bases for J; bases not matched to a gene: 7. This chain's CDR3 is CASSPGTVTNSPLHF. CDR3 DNA sequence: TGCGCCAGCAGCCCGGGGACAGTAACAAATTCACCCCTCCACTTT.